Described below is a single T cell receptor (beta chain) sequence and its context. What it binds is unknown. The data were produced by immunoSEQ multiplex PCR, yet TCRdb's version contains in-frame clones alone and is incomplete. The sample carries more than 200,000 clones, over 75% recorded once. The record originates from a study of cytomegalovirus exposure and HLA in healthy donors. Notes on the study in general: In a later analysis, first-cohort TCR clusters were found to tend to co-occur in the 130 or so validation repertoires.

This TCR derives from a young man in good health and CMV-seropositive. The material sequenced was PBMCs.

The DNA of the CDR3 is TGTGCCACCCGCCTCTACAGGGCCCATGAGCAGTTCTTC. Its protein product is CATRLYRAHEQFF. The rearrangement joins TRBV6-1 to TRBJ2-1; possibly TRBD1 for D (6 bases). The CDR3 loop spans 13 amino acids. The germline V gene has CDR1 MNHNS and CDR2 SASEGT. Trimming pared 10 bases from V and 8 bases from J, leaving 18 bases between.